This section outlines one T cell receptor (beta chain) sequence together with its context. The data belong to a study of blood T cell repertoires in COVID-19. Authors' processing steps: The authors estimated nucleated cell counts from reference gene primer amplification. Sequencing was performed with immunoSEQ multiplex PCR; in TCRdb, only in-frame clones are kept and a portion is missing. V, J and clone size are taken as reported in that table, and D and trimming were inferred from the DNA itself. The table shows around 230,000 clones, with 82% occurring only once. Per the germline V gene, CDR1 is SGHDN and CDR2 is FVKESK. The ends lost 4 bases at V and 3 bases at J; junction bases unmatched: 9. There are 16 residues in the CDR3. Donors were grouped by their self-reported clinical history.

This rearrangement joins TRBV14 to TRBJ2-7; 10 bases line up with TRBD1. This TCR was recovered from a man aged 40-50 years who had recovered from COVID-19. The sequenced material came from PBMCs or T cells enriched from blood (not recorded which). Here the CDR3 DNA reads TGTGCCAGCAGCCGTTACGGGACAGGGGATTTCTACGAGCAGTACTTC. Translating gives CASSRYGTGDFYEQYF.